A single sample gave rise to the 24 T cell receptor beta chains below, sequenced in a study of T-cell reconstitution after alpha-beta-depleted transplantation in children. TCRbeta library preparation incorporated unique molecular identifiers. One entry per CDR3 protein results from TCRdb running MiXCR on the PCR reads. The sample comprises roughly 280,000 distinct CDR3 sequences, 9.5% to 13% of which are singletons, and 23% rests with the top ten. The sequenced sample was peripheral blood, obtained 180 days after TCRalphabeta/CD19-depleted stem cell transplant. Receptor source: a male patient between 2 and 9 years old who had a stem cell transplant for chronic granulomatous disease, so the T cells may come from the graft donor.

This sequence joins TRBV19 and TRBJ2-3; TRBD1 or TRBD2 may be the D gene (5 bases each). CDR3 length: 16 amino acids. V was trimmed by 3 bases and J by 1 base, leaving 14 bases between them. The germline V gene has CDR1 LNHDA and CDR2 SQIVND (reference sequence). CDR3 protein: CASSISGTGRTDTQYF. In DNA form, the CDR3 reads TGTGCCAGTAGTATCTCCGGGACCGGTCGCACAGATACGCAGTATTTT.

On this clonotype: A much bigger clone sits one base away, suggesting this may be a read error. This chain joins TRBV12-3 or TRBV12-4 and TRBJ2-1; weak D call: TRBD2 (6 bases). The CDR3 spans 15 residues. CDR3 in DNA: TGTGCCAGCAGTTTAGTCGGGAGCTCCACAGGCGAGCAGTCCTTC. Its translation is CASSLVGSSTGEQSF.

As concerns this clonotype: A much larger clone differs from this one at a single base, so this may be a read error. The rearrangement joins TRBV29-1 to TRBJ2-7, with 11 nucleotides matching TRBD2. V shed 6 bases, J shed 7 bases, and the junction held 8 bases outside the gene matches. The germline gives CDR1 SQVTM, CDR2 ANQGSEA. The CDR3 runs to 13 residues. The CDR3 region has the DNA TGCAGCGTGACTAGCGGGGTCAAGGAAGAGCAGTACTTC. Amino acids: CSVTSGVKEEQYF.

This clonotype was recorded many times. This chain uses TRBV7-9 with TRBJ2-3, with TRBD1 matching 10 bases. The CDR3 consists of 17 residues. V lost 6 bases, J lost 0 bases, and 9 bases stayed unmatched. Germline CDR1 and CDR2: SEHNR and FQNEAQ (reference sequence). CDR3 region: CASRPGTGVSSTDTQYF. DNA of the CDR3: TGTGCCAGCAGACCCGGGACAGGGGTTTCTAGCACAGATACGCAGTATTTT.

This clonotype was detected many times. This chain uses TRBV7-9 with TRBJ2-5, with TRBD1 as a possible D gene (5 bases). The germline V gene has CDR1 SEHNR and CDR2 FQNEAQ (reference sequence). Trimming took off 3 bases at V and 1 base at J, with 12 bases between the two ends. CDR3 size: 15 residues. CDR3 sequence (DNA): TGTGCCAGCAGCTTGTCGAGTGGGGCCCAAGAGACCCAGTACTTC. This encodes CASSLSSGAQETQYF.

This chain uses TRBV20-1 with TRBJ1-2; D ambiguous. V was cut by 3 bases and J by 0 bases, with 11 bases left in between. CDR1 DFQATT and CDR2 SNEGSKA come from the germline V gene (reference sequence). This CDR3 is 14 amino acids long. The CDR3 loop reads CSASSGRSNYGYTF. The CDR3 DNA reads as TGCAGTGCTAGTTCAGGAAGATCTAACTATGGCTACACCTTC.

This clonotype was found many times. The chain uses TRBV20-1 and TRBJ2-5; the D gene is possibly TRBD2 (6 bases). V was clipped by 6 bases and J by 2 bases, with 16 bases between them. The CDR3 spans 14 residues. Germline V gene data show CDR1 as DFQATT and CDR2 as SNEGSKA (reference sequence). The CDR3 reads CSAVRLERQETQYF. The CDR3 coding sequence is TGCAGTGCCGTAAGACTAGAAAGACAAGAGACCCAGTACTTC.

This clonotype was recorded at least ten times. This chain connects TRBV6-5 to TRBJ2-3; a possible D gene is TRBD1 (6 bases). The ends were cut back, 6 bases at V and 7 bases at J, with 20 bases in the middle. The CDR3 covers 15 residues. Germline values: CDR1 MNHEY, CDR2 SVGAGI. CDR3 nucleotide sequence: TGTGCCAGCAGCACTGGGGGCAGGCCGGGAAATACGCAGTATTTT. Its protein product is CASSTGGRPGNTQYF.

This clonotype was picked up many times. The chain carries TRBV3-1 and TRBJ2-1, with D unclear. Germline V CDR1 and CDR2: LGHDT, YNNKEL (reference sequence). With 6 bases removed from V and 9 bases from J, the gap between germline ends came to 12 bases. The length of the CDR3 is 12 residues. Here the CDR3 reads CASRLVSGEQFF. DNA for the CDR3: TGTGCCAGCAGGTTAGTTTCGGGTGAGCAGTTCTTC.

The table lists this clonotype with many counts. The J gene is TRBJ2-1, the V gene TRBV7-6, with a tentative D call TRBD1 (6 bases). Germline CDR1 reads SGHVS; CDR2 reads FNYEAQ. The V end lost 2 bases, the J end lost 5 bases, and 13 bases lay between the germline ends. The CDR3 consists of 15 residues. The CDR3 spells CASSLLGQHNNEQFF. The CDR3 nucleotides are TGTGCCAGCAGCTTATTAGGACAGCACAACAATGAGCAGTTCTTC.

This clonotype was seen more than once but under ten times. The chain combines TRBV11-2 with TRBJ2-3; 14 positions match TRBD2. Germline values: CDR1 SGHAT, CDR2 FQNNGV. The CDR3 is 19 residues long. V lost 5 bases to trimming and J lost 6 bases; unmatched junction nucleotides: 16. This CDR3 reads CASSRGSRGLAGAEDTQYF. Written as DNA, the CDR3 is TGTGCCAGCAGCCGAGGATCGCGGGGACTAGCGGGGGCCGAGGATACGCAGTATTTT. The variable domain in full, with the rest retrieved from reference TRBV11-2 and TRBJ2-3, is EAGVAQSPRYKIIEKRQSVAFWCNPISGHATLYWYQQILGQGPKLLIQFQNNGVVDDSQLPKDRFSAERLKGVDSTLKIQPAKLEDSAVYLCASSRGSRGLAGAEDTQYFGPGTRLTVL.

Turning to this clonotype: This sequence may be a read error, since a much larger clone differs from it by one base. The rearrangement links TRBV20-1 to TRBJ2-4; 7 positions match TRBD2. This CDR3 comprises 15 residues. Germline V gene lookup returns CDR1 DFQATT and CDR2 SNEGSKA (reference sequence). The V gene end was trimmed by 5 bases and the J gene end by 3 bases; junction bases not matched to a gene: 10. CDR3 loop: CSAASPLAVKNIQYF. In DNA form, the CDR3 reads TGCAGTGCTGCATCTCCCCTAGCGGTCAAAAACATTCAGTACTTC.

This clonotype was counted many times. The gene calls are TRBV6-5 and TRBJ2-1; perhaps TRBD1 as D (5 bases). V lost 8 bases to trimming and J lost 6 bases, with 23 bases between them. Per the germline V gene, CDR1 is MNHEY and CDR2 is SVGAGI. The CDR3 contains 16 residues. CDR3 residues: CASHDLQGRVGNEQFF. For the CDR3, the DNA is TGTGCCAGCCACGACCTGCAAGGCAGGGTCGGCAATGAGCAGTTCTTC.

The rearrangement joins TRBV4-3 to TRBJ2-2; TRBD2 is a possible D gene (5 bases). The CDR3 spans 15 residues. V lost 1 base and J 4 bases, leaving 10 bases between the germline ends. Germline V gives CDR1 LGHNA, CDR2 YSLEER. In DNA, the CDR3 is TGCGCCAGCAGCCAAGTAAGCGGACCCACCGGGGAGCTGTTTTTT. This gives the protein CASSQVSGPTGELFF.

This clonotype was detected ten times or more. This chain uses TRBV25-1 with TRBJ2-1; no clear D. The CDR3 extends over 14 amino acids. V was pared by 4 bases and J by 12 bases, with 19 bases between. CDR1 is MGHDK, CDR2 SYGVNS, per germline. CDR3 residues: CASSGVGFLEGQFF. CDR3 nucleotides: TGTGCCAGCAGTGGTGTCGGGTTCTTGGAAGGGCAGTTCTTC.

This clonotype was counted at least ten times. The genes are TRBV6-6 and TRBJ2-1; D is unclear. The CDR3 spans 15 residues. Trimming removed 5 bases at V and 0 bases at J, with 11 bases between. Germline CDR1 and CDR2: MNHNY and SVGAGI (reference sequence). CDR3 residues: CASSPSMSSYNEQFF. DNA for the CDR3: TGTGCCAGCAGTCCCTCTATGAGCTCCTACAATGAGCAGTTCTTC.

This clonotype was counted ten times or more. DNA of the CDR3: TGCAGTGCTAGTGTGGGAGGGCCATCTGAGACCCAGTACTTC. Its protein product is CSASVGGPSETQYF. The chain recombines TRBV20-1 with TRBJ2-5; 7 nucleotides match TRBD2. The V and J ends lost 3 bases and 5 bases, in that order; junction bases with no gene match: 9. This CDR3 is 14 amino acids long. Per germline, CDR1 DFQATT and CDR2 SNEGSKA (reference sequence).

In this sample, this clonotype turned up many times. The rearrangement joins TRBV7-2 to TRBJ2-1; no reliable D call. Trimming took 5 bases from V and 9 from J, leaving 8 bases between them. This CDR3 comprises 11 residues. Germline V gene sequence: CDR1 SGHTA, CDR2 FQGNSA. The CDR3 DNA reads TGTGCCAGCAGCCGGCGAGCTGAGCAGTTCTTC. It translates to CASSRRAEQFF.

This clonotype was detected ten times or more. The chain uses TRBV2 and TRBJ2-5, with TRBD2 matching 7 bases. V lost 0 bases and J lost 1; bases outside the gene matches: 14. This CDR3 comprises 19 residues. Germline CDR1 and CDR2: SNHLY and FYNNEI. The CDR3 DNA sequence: TGTGCCAGCAGTGAAGCACAGAGGATCGGCGGGGGATCCCAAGAGACCCAGTACTTC. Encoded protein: CASSEAQRIGGGSQETQYF.

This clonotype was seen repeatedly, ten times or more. The CDR3 here is CASGYRAVSGANVLTF. CDR3 nucleotides: TGTGCCAGCGGCTACAGGGCCGTCTCTGGGGCCAACGTCCTGACTTTC. The V and J genes are TRBV7-7 and TRBJ2-6, with a weak D call TRBD1 (6 bases). CDR3 length: 16 amino acids. CDR1 is SSHAT and CDR2 is FNYEAQ in the germline V gene (reference sequence). V was clipped by 8 bases and J by 0 bases, with 14 bases between them.

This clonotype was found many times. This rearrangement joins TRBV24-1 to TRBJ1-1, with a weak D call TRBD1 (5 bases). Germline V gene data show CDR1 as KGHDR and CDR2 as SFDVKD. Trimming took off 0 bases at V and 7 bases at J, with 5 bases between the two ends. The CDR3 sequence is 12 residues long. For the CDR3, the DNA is TGTGCCACCAGTGATTTGACAGGTGAAGCTTTCTTT. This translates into CATSDLTGEAFF.

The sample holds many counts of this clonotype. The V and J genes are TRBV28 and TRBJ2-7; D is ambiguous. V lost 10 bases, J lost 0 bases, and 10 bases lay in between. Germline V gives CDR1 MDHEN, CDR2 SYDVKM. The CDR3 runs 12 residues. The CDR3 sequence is CATSTSSYEQYF. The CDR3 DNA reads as TGTGCCACCTCAACCAGCTCCTACGAGCAGTACTTC.

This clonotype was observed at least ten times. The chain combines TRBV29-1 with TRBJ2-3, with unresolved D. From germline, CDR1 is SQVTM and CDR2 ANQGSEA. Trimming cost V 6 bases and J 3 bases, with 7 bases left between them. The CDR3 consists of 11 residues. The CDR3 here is CSVVETDTQYF. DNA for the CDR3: TGCAGCGTGGTTGAAACAGATACGCAGTATTTT.

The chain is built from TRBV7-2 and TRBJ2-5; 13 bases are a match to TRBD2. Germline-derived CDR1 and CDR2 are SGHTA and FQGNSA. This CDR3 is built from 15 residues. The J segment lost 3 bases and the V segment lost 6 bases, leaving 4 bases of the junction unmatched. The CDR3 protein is CASRKGLAGEETQYF. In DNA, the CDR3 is TGTGCCAGCAGAAAAGGACTAGCGGGGGAAGAGACCCAGTACTTC. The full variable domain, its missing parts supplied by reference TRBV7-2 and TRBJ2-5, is GAGVSQSPSNKVTEKGKDVELRCDPISGHTALYWYRQSLGQGLEFLIYFQGNSAPDKSGLPSDRFSAERTGGSVSTLTIQRTQQEDSAVYLCASRKGLAGEETQYFGPGTRLLVL.